This is a list of T cell receptor beta chains from one sample in a study of T cells in Graves' hyperthyroidism and ophthalmopathy. TCRdb used MiXCR to reprocess the multiplex PCR reads, holding one entry per CDR3 protein. Of under 450,000 distinct CDR3 sequences in the sample, approximately 14% are singletons; the top ten hold around 7%. The sample was blood. These TCRs come from a woman under 30 with Graves' hyperthyroidism. Both conserved end residues are part of each CDR3. The D gene is left open where the match is weak. Size tells how often a clone was seen (once, few, many) or the class of an expanded clone, and some rows leave it out.

clone_size j_call v_call d_call cdr3_aa cdr3_nt
many TRBJ1-2 TRBV6-1 TRBD1 CASRQGARDYGYTF TGTGCCAGCAGACAGGGGGCAAGGGACTATGGCTACACCTTC
. TRBJ1-5 TRBV30 . CAWSVLDNQPQHF TGTGCCTGGAGTGTACTCGATAATCAGCCCCAGCATTTT
many TRBJ1-2 TRBV11-2 . CASSLDRNYGYTF TGTGCCAGCAGCTTAGACCGGAACTATGGCTACACCTTC
many TRBJ2-1 TRBV18 TRBD1 CASSPQGQGYNEQFF TGTGCCAGCTCACCACAGGGACAGGGGTACAATGAGCAGTTCTTC
many TRBJ2-7 TRBV28 TRBD1 CASSSTLLGQGGHEQYF TGTGCCAGCAGTTCTACGCTCCTCGGACAGGGGGGCCACGAGCAGTACTTC
many TRBJ2-1 TRBV7-8 TRBD2 CASSLVSGSSYNEQFF TGTGCCAGCAGCTTAGTAAGCGGGAGCTCCTACAATGAGCAGTTCTTC
few TRBJ2-1 TRBV19 . CASSTSQDPGNEQFF TGTGCCAGTAGTACATCCCAGGACCCCGGGAATGAGCAGTTCTTC
many TRBJ2-2 TRBV24-1 TRBD2 CATSEWTSGRTGELFF TGTGCCACCAGTGAATGGACTAGCGGGAGGACCGGGGAGCTGTTTTTT
many TRBJ2-3 TRBV28 . CASGRPNTDTQYF TGTGCCAGCGGGCGTCCCAACACAGATACGCAGTATTTT
. TRBJ1-4 TRBV19 . CASSWRDDEKLFF TGTGCCAGTAGTTGGAGGGACGATGAAAAACTGTTTTTT
. TRBJ1-2 TRBV19 TRBD1 CASMPQGAHGYTF TGTGCCAGTATGCCGCAGGGGGCTCATGGCTACACCTTC
many TRBJ2-3 TRBV20-1 TRBD2 CSARRTGGFTDTQYF TGCAGTGCTAGGCGAACGGGAGGCTTCACAGATACGCAGTATTTT
many TRBJ1-2 TRBV6-1 . CAIWTALNYGYTF TGTGCCATTTGGACAGCTCTAAACTATGGCTACACCTTC
many TRBJ2-1 TRBV11-2 TRBD2 CASSLDLAGGNEQFF TGTGCCAGCAGCTTAGATCTAGCGGGAGGAAATGAGCAGTTCTTC
many TRBJ2-1 TRBV24-1 TRBD2 CATSDPIGTSGSNEQFF TGTGCCACCAGTGATCCAATCGGGACTAGCGGGAGCAATGAGCAGTTCTTC
many TRBJ2-7 TRBV6-1 . CASSEGERSLPYEQYF TGTGCCAGCAGTGAAGGTGAGAGGAGCCTTCCCTACGAGCAGTACTTC
few TRBJ2-2 TRBV5-1 TRBD2 CASSWTRHTGELFF TGCGCCAGCAGCTGGACTAGGCACACCGGGGAGCTGTTTTTT
many TRBJ2-3 TRBV18 . CASSPLGRGSTDTQYF TGTGCCAGCTCACCATTAGGAAGGGGGAGCACAGATACGCAGTATTTT
many TRBJ1-2 TRBV28 . CASSEVSGYTF TGTGCCAGCAGTGAGGTGAGCGGCTACACCTTC
. TRBJ2-1 TRBV20-1 TRBD2 CSARDSEREFYNEQFF TGCAGTGCTAGAGACTCAGAGCGGGAGTTTTACAATGAGCAGTTCTTC
once TRBJ2-7 TRBV6-5 TRBD1 CASSYRPAQGAPGYEQYF TGTGCCAGCAGTTACCGTCCCGCCCAGGGGGCGCCGGGCTACGAGCAGTACTTC
many TRBJ1-5 TRBV10-3 . CAIRNPGLRNQPQHF TGTGCCATCAGGAATCCGGGTCTCCGGAATCAGCCCCAGCATTTT
many TRBJ2-7 TRBV7-2 . CASSSRRSAYEQYF TGTGCCAGCAGCTCACGACGGTCGGCCTACGAGCAGTACTTC
many TRBJ2-7 TRBV6-1 TRBD1 CASSSTGQGYSYEQYF TGTGCCAGCAGTTCAACGGGACAGGGCTACTCCTACGAGCAGTACTTC
few TRBJ2-7 TRBV29-1 TRBD2 CSVRGGSYEQYF TGCAGCGTTAGGGGAGGGTCCTACGAGCAGTACTTC
. TRBJ1-2 TRBV7-9 . CASSLRAGWEGRDGYTF TGTGCCAGCAGCTTAAGGGCAGGGTGGGAGGGCCGCGATGGCTACACCTTC
many TRBJ2-7 TRBV3-1 . CASSHHTGGLSYEQYF TGTGCCAGCAGCCATCATACCGGGGGACTCTCCTACGAGCAGTACTTC
. TRBJ2-1 TRBV4-2 TRBD2 CASSQEGLALNEQFF TGTGCCAGCAGCCAGGAGGGACTAGCATTAAATGAGCAGTTCTTC
. TRBJ1-2 TRBV4-1 TRBD1 CASSQPTGARGYTF TGCGCCAGCAGCCAACCCACAGGGGCGAGGGGCTACACCTTC
. TRBJ2-3 TRBV7-3 . CASSPEGYGTDTQYF TGTGCCAGCTCTCCCGAGGGGTATGGCACAGATACGCAGTATTTT
many TRBJ2-1 TRBV7-3 TRBD2 CASSPGGLAVSEQFF TGTGCCAGCAGCCCCGGGGGACTAGCCGTGTCTGAGCAGTTCTTC